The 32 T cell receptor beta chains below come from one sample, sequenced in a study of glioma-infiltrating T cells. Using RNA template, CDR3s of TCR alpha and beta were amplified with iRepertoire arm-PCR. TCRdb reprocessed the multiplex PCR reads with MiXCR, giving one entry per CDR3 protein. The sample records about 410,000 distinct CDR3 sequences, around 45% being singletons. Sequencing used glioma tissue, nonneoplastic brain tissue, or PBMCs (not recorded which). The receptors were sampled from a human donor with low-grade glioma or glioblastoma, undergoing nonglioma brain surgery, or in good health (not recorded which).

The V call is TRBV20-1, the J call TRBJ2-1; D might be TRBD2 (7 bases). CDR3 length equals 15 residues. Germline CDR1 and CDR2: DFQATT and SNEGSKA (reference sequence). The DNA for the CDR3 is TGCAGCCGAGGGGGGGAGGGCCTAGGAACGTATGAGCAGTTCTTC. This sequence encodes CSRGGEGLGTYEQFF.

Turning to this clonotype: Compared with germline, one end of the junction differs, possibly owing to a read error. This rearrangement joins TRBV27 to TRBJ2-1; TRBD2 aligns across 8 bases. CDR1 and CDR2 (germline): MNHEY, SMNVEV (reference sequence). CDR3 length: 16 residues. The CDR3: CASGLASGSSYNEQLF. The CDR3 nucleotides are TGTGCCAGCGGTTTAGCCAGCGGGAGCTCCTACAATGAGCAGCTCTTC.

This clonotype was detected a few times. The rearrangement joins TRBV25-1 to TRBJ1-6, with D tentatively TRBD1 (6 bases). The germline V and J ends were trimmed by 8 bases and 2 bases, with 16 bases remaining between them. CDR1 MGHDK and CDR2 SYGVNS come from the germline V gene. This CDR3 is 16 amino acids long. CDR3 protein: CASQIMGGTYNSPLHF. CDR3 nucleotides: TGTGCCAGCCAAATTATGGGGGGCACCTATAATTCACCCCTCCACTTT.

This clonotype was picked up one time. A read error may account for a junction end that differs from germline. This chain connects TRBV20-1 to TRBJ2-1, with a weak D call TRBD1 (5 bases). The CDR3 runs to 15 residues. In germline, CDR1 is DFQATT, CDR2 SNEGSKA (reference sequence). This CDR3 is CSARRGSFSANEKFF. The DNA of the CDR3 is TGCAGTGCTAGAAGGGGCAGTTTTTCGGCCAATGAGAAGTTCTTC.

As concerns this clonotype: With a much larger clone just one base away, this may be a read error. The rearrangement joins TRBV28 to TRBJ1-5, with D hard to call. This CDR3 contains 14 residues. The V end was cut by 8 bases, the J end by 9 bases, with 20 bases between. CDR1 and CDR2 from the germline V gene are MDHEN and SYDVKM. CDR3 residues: CASGRGSGDRPQHF. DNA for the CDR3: TGTGCCAGCGGGCGGGGATCGGGAGATCGGCCCCAGCATTTT.

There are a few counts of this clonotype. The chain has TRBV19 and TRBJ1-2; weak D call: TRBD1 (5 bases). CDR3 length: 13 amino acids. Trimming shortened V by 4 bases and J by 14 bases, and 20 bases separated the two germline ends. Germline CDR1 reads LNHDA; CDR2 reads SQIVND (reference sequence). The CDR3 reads CASSTYQRAGKTF. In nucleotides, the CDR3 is TGTGCCAGTAGTACCTACCAGCGGGCAGGGAAGACCTTC.

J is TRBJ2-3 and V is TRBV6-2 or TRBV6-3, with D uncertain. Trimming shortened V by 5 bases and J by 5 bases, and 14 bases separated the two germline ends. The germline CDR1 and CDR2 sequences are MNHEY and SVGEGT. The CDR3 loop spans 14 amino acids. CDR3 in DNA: TGTGCCAGCAGTAGATGGTCCCCGGAAGATACGCAGTATTTT. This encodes CASSRWSPEDTQYF.

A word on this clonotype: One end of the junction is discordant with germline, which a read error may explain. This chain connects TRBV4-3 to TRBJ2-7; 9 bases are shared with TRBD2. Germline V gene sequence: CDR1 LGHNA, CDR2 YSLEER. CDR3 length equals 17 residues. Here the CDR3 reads CASGQFILAGNSYEQYF. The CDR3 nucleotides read TGCGCCAGCGGCCAGTTCATCCTAGCGGGAAATTCCTACGAGCAGTACTTC.

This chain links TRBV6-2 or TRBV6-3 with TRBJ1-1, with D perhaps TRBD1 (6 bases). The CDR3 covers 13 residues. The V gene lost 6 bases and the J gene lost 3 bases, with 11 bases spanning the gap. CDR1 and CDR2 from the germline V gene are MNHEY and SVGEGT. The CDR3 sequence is CASRFQGYTEAFF. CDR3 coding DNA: TGTGCCAGCAGATTCCAGGGGTACACTGAAGCTTTCTTT.

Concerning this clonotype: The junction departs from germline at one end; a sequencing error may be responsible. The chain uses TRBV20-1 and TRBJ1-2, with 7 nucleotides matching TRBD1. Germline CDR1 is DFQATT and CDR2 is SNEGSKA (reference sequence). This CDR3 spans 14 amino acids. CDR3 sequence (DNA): TGCAGTGCTTTACCGGGACAGAGAAACTATGGCTACGCCTTC. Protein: CSALPGQRNYGYAF.

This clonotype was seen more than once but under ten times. The CDR3, as DNA: TGTGCCAGCAGCTTTCCGGGACGGGCCATTATCGGTGGCTACACCTTC. This encodes CASSFPGRAIIGGYTF. The chain links TRBV28 to TRBJ1-2; D may be TRBD1 (5 bases). The CDR3 is 16 residues long. Trimming pared 6 bases from V and 7 bases from J, leaving 24 bases between. Germline lookup yields CDR1 MDHEN and CDR2 SYDVKM.

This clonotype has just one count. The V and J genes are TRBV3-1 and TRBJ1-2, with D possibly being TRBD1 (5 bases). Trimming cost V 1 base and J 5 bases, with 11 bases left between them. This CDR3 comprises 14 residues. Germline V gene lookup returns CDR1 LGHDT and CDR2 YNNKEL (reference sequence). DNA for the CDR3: TGTGCCAGCAGCCAAGCCAGGGTGAGGTATGGCTACACCTTC. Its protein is CASSQARVRYGYTF.

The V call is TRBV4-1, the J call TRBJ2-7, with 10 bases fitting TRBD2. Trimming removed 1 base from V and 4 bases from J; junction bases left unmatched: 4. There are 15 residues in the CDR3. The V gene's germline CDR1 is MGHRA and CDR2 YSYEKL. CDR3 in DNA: TGCGCCAGCAGCCAAGTTCTAGCGGGAGAGTACGAGCAGTACTTC. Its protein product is CASSQVLAGEYEQYF.

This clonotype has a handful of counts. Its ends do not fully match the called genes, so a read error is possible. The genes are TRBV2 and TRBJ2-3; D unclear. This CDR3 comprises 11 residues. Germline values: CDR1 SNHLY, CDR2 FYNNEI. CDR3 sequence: CARSERDTQYF. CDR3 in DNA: TGTGCCAGAAGTGAGAGGGATACGCAGTATTTT.

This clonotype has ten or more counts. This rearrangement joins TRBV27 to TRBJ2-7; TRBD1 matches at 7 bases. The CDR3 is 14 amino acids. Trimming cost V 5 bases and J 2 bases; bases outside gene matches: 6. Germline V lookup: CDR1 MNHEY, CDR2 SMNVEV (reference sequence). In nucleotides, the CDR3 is TGTGCCAGCAGTATCTCGGGACAGACCTACGAGCAGTACTTC. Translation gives CASSISGQTYEQYF.

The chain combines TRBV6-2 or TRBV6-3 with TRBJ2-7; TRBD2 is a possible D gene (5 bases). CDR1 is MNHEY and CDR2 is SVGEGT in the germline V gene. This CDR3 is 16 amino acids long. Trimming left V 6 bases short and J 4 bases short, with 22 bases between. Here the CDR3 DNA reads TGTGCCAGCAGGGCAAACACTGACTATCCCGCATACGAGCAGTACTTC. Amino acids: CASRANTDYPAYEQYF.

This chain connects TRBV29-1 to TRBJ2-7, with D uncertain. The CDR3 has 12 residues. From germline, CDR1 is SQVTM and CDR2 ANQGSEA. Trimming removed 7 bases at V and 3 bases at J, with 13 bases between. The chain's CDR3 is CSAAVTVYEQYF. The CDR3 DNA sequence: TGCAGCGCTGCCGTCACAGTCTACGAGCAGTACTTC.

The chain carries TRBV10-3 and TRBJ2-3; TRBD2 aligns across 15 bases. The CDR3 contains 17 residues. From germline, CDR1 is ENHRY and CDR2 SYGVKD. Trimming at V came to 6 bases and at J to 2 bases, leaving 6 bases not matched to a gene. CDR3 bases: TGTGCCATCAGGGGACTAGCGGGAGGCCCCCACACAGATACGCAGTATTTT. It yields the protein CAIRGLAGGPHTDTQYF.

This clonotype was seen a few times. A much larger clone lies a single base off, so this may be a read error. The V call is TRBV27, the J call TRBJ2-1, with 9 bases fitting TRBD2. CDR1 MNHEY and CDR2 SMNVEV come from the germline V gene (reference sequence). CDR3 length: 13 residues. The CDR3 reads CASSPSGTNKQFF. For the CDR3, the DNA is TGTGCCAGCAGCCCTAGCGGGACCAATAAGCAGTTCTTC.

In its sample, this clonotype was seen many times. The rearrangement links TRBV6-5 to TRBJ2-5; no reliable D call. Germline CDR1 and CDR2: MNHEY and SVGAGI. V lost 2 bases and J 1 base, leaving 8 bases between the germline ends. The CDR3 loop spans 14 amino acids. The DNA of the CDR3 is TGTGCCAGCAGTTACAGTCAGATCCAAGAGACCCAGTACTTC. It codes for CASSYSQIQETQYF.

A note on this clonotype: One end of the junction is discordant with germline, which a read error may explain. The CDR3 loop is CACSLSPSRVSYEQYF. CDR3 coding DNA: TGTGCCTGCAGCTTATCACCCAGCAGGGTCTCCTACGAGCAGTACTTC. This sequence joins TRBV7-2 and TRBJ2-7; perhaps TRBD1 as D (5 bases). Germline lookup yields CDR1 SGHTA and CDR2 FQGNSA. CDR3 length: 16 residues. The variable domain in full, with the rest retrieved from reference TRBV7-2 and TRBJ2-7, is GAGVSQSPSNKVTEKGKDVELRCDPISGHTALYWYRQSLGQGLEFLIYFQGNSAPDKSGLPSDRFSAERTGGSVSTLTIQRTQQEDSAVYLCACSLSPSRVSYEQYFGPGTRLTVT.

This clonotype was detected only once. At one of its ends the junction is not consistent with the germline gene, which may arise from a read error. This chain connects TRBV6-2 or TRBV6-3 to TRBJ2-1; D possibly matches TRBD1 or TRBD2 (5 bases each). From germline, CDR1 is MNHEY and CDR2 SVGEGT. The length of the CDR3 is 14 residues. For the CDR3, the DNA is TGTGCCAGCAGTTGGGGGTACGGCTACAATGAGCAGCTCTTC. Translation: CASSWGYGYNEQLF.

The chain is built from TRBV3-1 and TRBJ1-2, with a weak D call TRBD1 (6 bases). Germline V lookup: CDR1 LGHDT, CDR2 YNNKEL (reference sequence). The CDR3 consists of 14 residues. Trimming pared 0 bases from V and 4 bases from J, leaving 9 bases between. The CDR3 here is CASSQEGAGYGYTF. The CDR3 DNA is TGTGCCAGCAGCCAAGAGGGGGCAGGCTATGGCTACACCTTC. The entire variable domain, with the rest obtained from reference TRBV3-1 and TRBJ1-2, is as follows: DTAVSQTPKYLVTQMGNDKSIKCEQNLGHDTMYWYKQDSKKFLKIMFSYNNKELIINETVPNRFSPKSPDKAHLNLHINSLELGDSAVYFCASSQEGAGYGYTFGSGTRLTVV.

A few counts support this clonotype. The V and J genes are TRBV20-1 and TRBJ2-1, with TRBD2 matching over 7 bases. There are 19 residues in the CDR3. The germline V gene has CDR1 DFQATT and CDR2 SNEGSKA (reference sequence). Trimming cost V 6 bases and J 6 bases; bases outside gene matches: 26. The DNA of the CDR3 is TGCAGTGCACACCCGATACTGATGGGAGGGCAATTAAGGGCCAATGAGCAGTTCTTC. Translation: CSAHPILMGGQLRANEQFF.

CDR3 loop: CASSQDRGGRGTEAFF. For the CDR3, the DNA is TGTGCCAGCAGCCAAGATCGGGGGGGGCGCGGAACTGAAGCTTTCTTT. V and J are TRBV4-2 and TRBJ1-1; a weak D match, TRBD1 (6 bases). The germline V gene has CDR1 LGHNA and CDR2 YNFKEQ. There are 16 residues in the CDR3. The V end was cut by 0 bases, the J end by 5 bases, with 16 bases between.

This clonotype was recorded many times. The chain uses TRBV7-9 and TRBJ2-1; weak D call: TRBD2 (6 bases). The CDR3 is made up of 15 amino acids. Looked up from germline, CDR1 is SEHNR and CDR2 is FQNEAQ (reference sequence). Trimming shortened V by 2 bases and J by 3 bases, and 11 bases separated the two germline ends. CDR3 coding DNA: TGTGCCAGCAGCTTACGAGGTAGCGGCTACAATGAGCAGTTCTTC. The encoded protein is CASSLRGSGYNEQFF.

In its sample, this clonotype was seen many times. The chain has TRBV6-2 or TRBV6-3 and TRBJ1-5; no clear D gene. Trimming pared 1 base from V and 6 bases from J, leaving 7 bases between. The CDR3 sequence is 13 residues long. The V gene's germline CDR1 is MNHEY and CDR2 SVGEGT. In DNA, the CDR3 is TGTGCCAGCAGTTACTTTACCCCTCAGCCCCAGCATTTT. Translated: CASSYFTPQPQHF.

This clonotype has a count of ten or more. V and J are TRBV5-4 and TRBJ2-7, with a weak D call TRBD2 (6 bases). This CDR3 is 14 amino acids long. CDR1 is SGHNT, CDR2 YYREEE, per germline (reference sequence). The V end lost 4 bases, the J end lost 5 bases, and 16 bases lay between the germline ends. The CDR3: CASSPGLDVNEQYF. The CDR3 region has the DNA TGTGCCAGCAGCCCGGGACTCGACGTCAACGAGCAGTACTTC.

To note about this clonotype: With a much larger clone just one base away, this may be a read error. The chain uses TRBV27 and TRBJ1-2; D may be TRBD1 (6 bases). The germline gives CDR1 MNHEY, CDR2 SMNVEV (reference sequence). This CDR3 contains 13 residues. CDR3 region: CASSLSTGLGYIF. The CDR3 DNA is TGTGCCAGCAGTTTATCGACAGGACTTGGCTACATCTTC.

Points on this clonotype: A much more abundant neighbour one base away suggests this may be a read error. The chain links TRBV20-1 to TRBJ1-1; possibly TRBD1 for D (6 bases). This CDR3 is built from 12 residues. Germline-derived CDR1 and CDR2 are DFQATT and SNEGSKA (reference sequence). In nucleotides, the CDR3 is TGCAGTGCTAGGGATACGGCGCAGGGGTGGAGTTTT. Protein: CSARDTAQGWSF.

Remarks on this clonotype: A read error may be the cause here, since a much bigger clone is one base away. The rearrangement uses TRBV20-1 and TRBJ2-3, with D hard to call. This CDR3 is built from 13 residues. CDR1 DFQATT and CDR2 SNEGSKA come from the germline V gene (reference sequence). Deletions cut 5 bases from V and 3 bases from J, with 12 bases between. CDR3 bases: TGCAGTGCTGAGTGGTTGGCTACAGATACGCAGTATTTT. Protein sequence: CSAEWLATDTQYF.

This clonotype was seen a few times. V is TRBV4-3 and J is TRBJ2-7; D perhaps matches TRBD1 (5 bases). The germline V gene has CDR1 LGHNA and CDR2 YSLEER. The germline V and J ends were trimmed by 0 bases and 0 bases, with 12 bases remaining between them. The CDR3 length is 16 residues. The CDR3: CASSQESRVPSYEQYF. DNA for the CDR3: TGCGCCAGCAGCCAAGAATCCAGGGTACCCTCCTACGAGCAGTACTTC.